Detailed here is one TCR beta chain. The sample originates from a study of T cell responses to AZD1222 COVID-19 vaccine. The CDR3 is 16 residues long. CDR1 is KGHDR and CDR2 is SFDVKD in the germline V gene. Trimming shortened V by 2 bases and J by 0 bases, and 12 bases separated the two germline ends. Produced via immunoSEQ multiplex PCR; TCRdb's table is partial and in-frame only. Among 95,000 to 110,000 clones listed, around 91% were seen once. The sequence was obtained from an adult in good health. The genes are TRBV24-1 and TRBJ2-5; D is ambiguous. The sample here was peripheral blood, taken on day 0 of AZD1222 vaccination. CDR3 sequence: CATSDSPGRDQETQYF. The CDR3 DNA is TGTGCCACCAGTGATTCCCCCGGACGGGACCAAGAGACCCAGTACTTC.